This TCR beta chain was captured in a study of CD8+CD57+ T cells in acquired aplastic anemia. Study overall: Sorting CD4+ and CD8+ cells gave DNA averaging approximately 3 ug. Healthy donors gave 10 million to 11 million reads on average for CD4+ cells. Findings and limits, study-wide: Around 29 CD8+ CDR3 sequences were shared between patients and controls. Patients and controls were not found to differ significantly in CD8+ Simpson's diversity.

The TCR beta profiling, which covered VDJ combination and CDR3 sequence, was carried out using genomic DNA as the template. TCRdb fed the reads into MiXCR, producing one record per CDR3 protein. The sample lists 100,000 to 150,000 distinct CDR3 sequences; around 41% were seen once. With regard to this clonotype: Its specificity is unknown.

This TCR was recovered from a human donor in good health, serving as a control. The sequencing input was sorted CD4+, CD8+, or CD8+CD57+ T cells (not recorded which) from PBMCs.

CDR3 coding DNA: TGTGCCACCAGTGAACACGAGCAGTACTTC. Its protein is CATSEHEQYF. V is TRBV24-1 and J is TRBJ2-7; D remains ambiguous. The V end was cut by 4 bases, the J end by 5 bases, with 2 bases between. The CDR3 sequence is 10 residues long. The germline CDR1 and CDR2 sequences are KGHDR and SFDVKD.